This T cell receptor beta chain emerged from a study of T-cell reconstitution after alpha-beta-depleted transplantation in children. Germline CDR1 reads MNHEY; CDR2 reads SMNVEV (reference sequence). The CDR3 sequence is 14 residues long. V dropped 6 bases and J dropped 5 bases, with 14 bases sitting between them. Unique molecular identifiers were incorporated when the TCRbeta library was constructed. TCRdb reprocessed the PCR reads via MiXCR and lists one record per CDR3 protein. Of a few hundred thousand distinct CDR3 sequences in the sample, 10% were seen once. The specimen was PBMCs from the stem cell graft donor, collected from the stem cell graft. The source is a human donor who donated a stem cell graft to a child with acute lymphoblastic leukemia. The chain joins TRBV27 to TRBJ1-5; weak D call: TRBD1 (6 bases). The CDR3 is CASRKGGGDQPQHF. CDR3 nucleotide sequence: TGTGCCAGCAGGAAGGGGGGGGGCGATCAGCCCCAGCATTTT.